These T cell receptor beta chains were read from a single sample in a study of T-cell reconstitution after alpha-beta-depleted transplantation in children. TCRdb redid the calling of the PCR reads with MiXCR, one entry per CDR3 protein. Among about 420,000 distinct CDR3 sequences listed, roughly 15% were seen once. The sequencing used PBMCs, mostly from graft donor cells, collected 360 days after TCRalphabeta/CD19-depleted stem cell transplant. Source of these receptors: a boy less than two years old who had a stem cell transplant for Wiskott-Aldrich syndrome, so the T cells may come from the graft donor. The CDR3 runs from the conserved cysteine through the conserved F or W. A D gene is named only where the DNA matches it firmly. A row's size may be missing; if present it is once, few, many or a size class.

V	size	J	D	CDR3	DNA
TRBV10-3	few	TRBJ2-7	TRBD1	CAISELRQGANEQYF	TGTGCCATCAGTGAGCTCCGACAGGGGGCCAACGAGCAGTACTTC
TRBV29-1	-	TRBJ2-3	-	CSVSQHGTDTQYF	TGCAGCGTCTCCCAACATGGCACAGATACGCAGTATTTT
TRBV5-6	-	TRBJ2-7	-	CASSWGDYYEQYF	TGTGCCAGCAGCTGGGGGGATTACTACGAGCAGTACTTC
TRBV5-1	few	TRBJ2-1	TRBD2	CASTLVQGLAVNEQFF	TGCGCCAGCACCTTGGTCCAGGGACTAGCGGTCAATGAGCAGTTCTTC
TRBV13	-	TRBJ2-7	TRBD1	CASRVWTGPAEQYF	TGTGCCAGCAGAGTATGGACAGGGCCCGCCGAGCAGTACTTC
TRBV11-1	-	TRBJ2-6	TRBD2	CASSGAGISLSGANVLTF	TGTGCCAGCAGCGGAGCGGGGATTTCCTTATCTGGGGCCAACGTCCTGACTTTC
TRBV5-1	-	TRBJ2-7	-	CASSLDGPYEQYF	TGCGCCAGCAGCTTGGACGGTCCCTACGAGCAGTACTTC
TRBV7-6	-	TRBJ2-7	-	CASSSILEGDSYEQYF	TGTGCCAGCAGCTCGATCTTAGAGGGGGACTCCTACGAGCAGTACTTC
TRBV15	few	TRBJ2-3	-	CATSRDGISTDTQYF	TGTGCCACCAGCAGAGACGGGATAAGCACAGATACGCAGTATTTT
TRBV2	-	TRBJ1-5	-	CASSVEYNQPQHF	TGTGCCAGCAGTGTAGAATACAATCAGCCCCAGCATTTT
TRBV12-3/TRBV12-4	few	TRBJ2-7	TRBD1	CASSSHRDSEQYF	TGTGCCAGCAGTTCCCACCGGGACAGCGAGCAGTACTTC
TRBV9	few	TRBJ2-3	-	CASTSGVADTQYF	TGTGCCAGCACCTCAGGGGTGGCAGATACGCAGTATTTT
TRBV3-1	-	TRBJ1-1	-	CASSHLVGGQGAFF	TGTGCCAGCAGCCATCTCGTGGGGGGGCAAGGAGCTTTCTTT
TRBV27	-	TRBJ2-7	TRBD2	CASRRGGGFRDEQYF	TGTGCCAGCCGGCGGGGGGGAGGGTTTAGGGACGAGCAGTACTTC
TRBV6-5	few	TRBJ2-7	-	CASSYSRRSSSYDQYF	TGTGCCAGCAGTTACTCGAGGCGGAGTAGCTCCTACGATCAGTACTTC
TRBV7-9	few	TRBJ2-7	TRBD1	CASSLTGGPNYEQYF	TGTGCCAGCAGTTTGACAGGGGGTCCCAACTACGAGCAGTACTTC
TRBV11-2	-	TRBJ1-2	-	CASSLSQGNGYTF	TGTGCCAGCAGCTTATCACAGGGTAATGGCTACACCTTC
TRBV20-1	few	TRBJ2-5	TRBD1	CSARDLADRGRETQYF	TGCAGTGCTAGAGATCTTGCGGACAGGGGACGAGAGACCCAGTACTTC
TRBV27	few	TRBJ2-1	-	CASSPPAGFYNEQFF	TGTGCCAGCAGTCCTCCTGCGGGGTTCTACAATGAGCAGTTCTTC
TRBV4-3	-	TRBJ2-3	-	CASSQDSLKDDTQYF	TGCGCCAGCAGCCAAGATTCCTTGAAAGACGATACGCAGTATTTT
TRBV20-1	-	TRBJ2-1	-	CSARRAGPSSYNEQFF	TGCAGTGCTAGGAGGGCGGGGCCGAGCTCCTACAATGAGCAGTTCTTC
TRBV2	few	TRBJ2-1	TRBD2	CASSAWLAGSSYNEQFF	TGTGCCAGCAGTGCATGGTTAGCGGGGAGCTCCTACAATGAGCAGTTCTTC
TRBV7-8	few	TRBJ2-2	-	CASSSGHLTNTGELFF	TGTGCCAGCAGCTCGGGACACCTGACGAACACCGGGGAGCTGTTTTTT
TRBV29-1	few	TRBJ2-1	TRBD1	CSVWGGDRVYNEQFF	TGCAGCGTCTGGGGAGGGGACAGGGTTTACAATGAGCAGTTCTTC
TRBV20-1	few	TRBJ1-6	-	CSARRGASNSPLHF	TGCAGTGCTCGAAGGGGGGCAAGTAATTCACCCCTCCACTTT
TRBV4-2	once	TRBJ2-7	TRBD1	CASSQDGTGIYEQYF	TGTGCCAGCAGCCAAGATGGGACAGGGATCTACGAGCAGTACTTC
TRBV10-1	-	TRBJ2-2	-	CASSGTGELFF	TGCGCCAGCAGTGGGACCGGGGAGCTGTTTTTT
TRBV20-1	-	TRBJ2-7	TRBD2	CSARGGGRDEQYF	TGCAGTGCTAGAGGGGGGGGTCGGGACGAGCAGTACTTC
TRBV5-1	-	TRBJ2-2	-	CASSQGPNTGELFF	TGCGCCAGCAGCCAGGGACCAAACACCGGGGAGCTGTTTTTT
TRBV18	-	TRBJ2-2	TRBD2	CASSPPSGLNTGELFF	TGTGCCAGCTCACCACCTAGCGGGTTGAACACCGGGGAGCTGTTTTTT
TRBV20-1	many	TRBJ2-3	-	CSARVARSTDTQYF	TGCAGTGCTAGAGTCGCCAGGAGCACAGATACGCAGTATTTT
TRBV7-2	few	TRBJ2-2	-	CASSAGFWTGELFF	TGTGCCAGCAGCGCAGGGTTCTGGACCGGGGAGCTGTTTTTT
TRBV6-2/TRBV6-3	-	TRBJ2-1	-	CASSYGRRVTSYNEQFF	TGTGCCAGCAGTTACGGGCGGAGGGTAACCTCCTACAATGAGCAGTTCTTC
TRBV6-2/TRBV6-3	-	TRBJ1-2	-	CASRTVAGYGYTF	TGTGCCAGCAGGACCGTGGCGGGCTATGGCTACACCTTC
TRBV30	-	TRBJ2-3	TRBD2	CAWSVRRALAWGTDTQYF	TGTGCCTGGAGTGTCCGAAGGGCACTAGCGTGGGGAACAGATACGCAGTATTTT
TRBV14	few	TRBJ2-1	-	CASSQVFSYNEQFF	TGTGCCAGCAGCCAAGTGTTCTCCTACAATGAGCAGTTCTTC
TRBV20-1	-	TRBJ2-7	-	CSASLPGLASYEQYF	TGCAGTGCTAGCCTCCCCGGTTTGGCGTCCTACGAGCAGTACTTC
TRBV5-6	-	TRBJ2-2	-	CASNRPGLGELFF	TGTGCCAGCAACCGACCCGGACTGGGGGAGCTGTTTTTT